This T cell receptor beta chain was captured by sequencing in a study of response to subunit inactivated influenza vaccine. From the RT-PCR reads, TCRdb called clonotypes with MiXCR, one entry per CDR3 protein. The sample holds approximately 570,000 distinct CDR3 sequences; 6% to 9% are singletons and the top ten take approximately 12%. The V gene's germline CDR1 is LGHNA and CDR2 YSLEER. The CDR3 has 15 amino acids. V lost 0 bases and J lost 8, with 16 bases in between. This clonotype was counted many times. The chain carries TRBV4-3 and TRBJ1-2, with a possible D match to TRBD1 (5 bases). This TCR came from a man between 50 and 69 years old who received an inactivated influenza vaccine. Here the sequenced sample was PBMCs from blood, taken about 24 months after vaccination. The CDR3 DNA reads TGCGCCAGCAGCCAAGACCCACAGGACTCAGGCGGCTACACCTTC. It codes for CASSQDPQDSGGYTF.